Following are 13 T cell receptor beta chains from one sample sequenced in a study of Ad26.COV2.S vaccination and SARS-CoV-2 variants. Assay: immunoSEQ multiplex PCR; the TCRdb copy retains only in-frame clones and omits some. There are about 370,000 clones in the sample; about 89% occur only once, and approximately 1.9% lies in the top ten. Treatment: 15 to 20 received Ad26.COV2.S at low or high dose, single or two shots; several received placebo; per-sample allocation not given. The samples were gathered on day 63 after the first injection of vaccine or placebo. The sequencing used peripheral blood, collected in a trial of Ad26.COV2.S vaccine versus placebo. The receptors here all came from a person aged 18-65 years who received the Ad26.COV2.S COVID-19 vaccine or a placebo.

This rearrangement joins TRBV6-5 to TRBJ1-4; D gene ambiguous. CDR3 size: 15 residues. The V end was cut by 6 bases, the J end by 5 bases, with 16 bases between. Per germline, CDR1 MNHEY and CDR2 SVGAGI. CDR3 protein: CASSRTSATNEKLFF. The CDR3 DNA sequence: TGTGCCAGCAGCCGTACCTCGGCCACGAATGAAAAACTGTTTTTT.

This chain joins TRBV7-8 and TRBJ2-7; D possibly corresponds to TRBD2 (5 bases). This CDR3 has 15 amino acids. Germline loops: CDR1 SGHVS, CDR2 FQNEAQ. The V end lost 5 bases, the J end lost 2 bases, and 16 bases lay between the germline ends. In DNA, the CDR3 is TGTGCCAGCAGCCCCCCTAGCATTAGCCCCTACGAGCAGTACTTC. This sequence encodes CASSPPSISPYEQYF.

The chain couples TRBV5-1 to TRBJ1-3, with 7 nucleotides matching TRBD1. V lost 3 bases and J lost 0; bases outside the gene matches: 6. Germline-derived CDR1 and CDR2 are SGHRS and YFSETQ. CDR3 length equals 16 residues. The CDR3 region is CASSSRGVSSGNTIYF. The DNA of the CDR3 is TGCGCCAGCAGCTCCAGGGGGGTAAGCTCTGGAAACACCATATATTTT.

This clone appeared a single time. The CDR3 bases are TGTGCCAGCGGGGTCGCAGGGGCCTCCGAAGCTTTCTTT. It encodes CASGVAGASEAFF. The chain joins TRBV6-5 to TRBJ1-1, with D maybe TRBD1 (6 bases). This CDR3 spans 13 amino acids. Germline V CDR1 and CDR2: MNHEY, SVGAGI. V was pared by 8 bases and J by 8 bases, with 18 bases between.

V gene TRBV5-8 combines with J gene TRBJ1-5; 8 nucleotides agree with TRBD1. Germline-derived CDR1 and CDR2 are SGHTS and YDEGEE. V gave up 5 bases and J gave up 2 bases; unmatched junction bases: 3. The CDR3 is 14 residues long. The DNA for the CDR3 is TGTGCCAGCAGAGAGACAGGGGGCAATCAGCCCCAGCATTTT. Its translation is CASRETGGNQPQHF.

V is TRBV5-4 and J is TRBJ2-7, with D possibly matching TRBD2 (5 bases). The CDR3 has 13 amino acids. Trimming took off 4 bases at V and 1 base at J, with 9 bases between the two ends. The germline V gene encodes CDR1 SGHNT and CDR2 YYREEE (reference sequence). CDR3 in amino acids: CASSMDWSYEQYF. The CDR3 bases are TGTGCCAGCAGCATGGACTGGTCCTACGAGCAGTACTTC.

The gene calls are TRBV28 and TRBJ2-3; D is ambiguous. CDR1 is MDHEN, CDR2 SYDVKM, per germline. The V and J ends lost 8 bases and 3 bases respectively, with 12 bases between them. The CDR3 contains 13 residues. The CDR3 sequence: CASLHPETDTQYF. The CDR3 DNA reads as TGTGCCAGCCTACATCCTGAGACAGATACGCAGTATTTT.

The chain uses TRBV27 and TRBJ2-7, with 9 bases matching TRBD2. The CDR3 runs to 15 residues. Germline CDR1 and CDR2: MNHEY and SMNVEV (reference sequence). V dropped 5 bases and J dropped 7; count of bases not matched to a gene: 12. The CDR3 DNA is TGTGCCAGCAGTCGCTGGGTAGCGGGAGTGGGGGAGCAGTACTTC. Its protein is CASSRWVAGVGEQYF.

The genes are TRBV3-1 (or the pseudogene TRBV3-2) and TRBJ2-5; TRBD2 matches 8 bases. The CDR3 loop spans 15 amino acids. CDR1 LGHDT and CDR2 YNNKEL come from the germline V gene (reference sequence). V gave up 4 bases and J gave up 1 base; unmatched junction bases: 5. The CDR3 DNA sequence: TGTGCCAGCAGCCCCGTTACTAGCGGCCAAGAGACCCAGTACTTC. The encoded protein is CASSPVTSGQETQYF.

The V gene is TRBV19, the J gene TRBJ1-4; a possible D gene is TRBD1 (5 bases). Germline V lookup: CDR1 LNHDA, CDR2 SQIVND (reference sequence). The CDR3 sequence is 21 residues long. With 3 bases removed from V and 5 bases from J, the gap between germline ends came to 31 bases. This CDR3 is CASSIPSHPSYWGIGNEKLFF. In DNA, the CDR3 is TGTGCCAGTAGTATCCCCTCACATCCATCTTATTGGGGGATCGGAAATGAAAAACTGTTTTTT.

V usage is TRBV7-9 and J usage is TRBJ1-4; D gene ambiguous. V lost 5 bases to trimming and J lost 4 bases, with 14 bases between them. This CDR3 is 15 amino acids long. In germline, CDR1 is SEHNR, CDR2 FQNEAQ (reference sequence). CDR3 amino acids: CASSTSGPNNEKLFF. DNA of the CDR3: TGTGCCAGCAGCACGTCCGGGCCGAATAATGAAAAACTGTTTTTT. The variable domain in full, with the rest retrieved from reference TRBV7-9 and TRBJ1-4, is DTGVSQNPRHKITKRGQNVTFRCDPISEHNRLYWYRQTLGQGPEFLTYFQNEAQLEKSRLLSDRFSAERPKGSFSTLEIQRTEQGDSAMYLCASSTSGPNNEKLFFGSGTQLSVL.

The CDR3 protein is CASSLRFGSNEQYF. DNA for the CDR3: TGTGCCAGCAGCTTAAGGTTTGGGTCTAACGAGCAGTACTTC. This rearrangement joins TRBV11-1 to TRBJ2-7, with D unclear. From germline, CDR1 is SGHAT and CDR2 FQDESV (reference sequence). This CDR3 has 14 amino acids. V lost 2 bases and J 5 bases, leaving 13 bases between the germline ends. Based on the CDR3 plus reference TRBV11-1 and TRBJ2-7, the full variable domain is EAEVAQSPRYKITEKSQAVAFWCDPISGHATLYWYRQILGQGPELLVQFQDESVVDDSQLPKDRFSAERLKGVDSTLKIQPAELGDSAMYLCASSLRFGSNEQYFGPGTRLTVT.

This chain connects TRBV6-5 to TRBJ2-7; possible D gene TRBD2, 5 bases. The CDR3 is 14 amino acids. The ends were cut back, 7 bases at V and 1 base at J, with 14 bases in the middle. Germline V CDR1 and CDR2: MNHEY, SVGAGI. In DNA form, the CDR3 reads TGTGCCAGCACCCGGACTGACCTTTCCTACGAGCAGTACTTC. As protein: CASTRTDLSYEQYF.